This entry describes one T cell receptor (beta chain). This sample was taken from a study of blood T cell repertoires in COVID-19. The data were produced by immunoSEQ multiplex PCR, yet TCRdb's version contains in-frame clones alone and is incomplete. The profile shows under 300,000 clones, approximately 90% of them singletons. From germline, CDR1 is SEHNR and CDR2 FQNEAQ (reference sequence). V shed 5 bases and J 0 bases; nucleotides not matched to a gene: 9. CDR3 length: 16 residues. The source of this sequence is a woman younger than 35 who had recovered from COVID-19. Sequenced input: PBMCs or T cells enriched from blood (not recorded which). The chain combines TRBV7-9 with TRBJ1-1; TRBD1 agrees at 7 bases. CDR3 in DNA: TGTGCCAGCAGCCCTCGCGCGGGACAGCTGAACACTGAAGCTTTCTTT. It encodes CASSPRAGQLNTEAFF.